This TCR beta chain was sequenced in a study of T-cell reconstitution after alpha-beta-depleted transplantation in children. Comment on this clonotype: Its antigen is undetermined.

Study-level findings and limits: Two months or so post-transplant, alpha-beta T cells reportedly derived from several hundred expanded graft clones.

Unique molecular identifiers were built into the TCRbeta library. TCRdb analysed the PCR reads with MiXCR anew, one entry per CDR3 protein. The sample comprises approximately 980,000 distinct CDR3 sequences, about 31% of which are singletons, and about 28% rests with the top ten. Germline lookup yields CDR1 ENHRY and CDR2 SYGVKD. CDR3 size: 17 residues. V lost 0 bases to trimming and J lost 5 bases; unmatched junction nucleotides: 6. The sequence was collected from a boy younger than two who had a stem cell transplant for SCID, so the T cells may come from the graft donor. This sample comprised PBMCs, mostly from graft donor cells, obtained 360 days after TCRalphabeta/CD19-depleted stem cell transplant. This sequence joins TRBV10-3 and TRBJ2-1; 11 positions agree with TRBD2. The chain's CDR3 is CAISESTSGGRDNEQFF. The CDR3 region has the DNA TGTGCCATCAGTGAGTCCACTAGCGGGGGCCGTGACAATGAGCAGTTCTTC.